These T cell receptor beta chains were read from a single sample in a study of T-cell reconstitution after alpha-beta-depleted transplantation in children. One entry per CDR3 protein, called by TCRdb with MiXCR from the PCR reads. The repertoire includes about 600,000 distinct CDR3 sequences, more than 20% of them detected once, and about 14% sits in the top ten. The material was PBMCs, mostly from graft donor cells, obtained 360 days after TCRalphabeta/CD19-depleted stem cell transplant. These receptors all stem from a boy in the first two years of life who had a stem cell transplant for acute myeloid leukemia, so the T cells may come from the graft donor. Both conserved end residues are part of each CDR3.

CDR3 length | J gene | V gene | CDR3 protein
12 | TRBJ2-4 | TRBV29-1 | CSVEGAKNIQYF
15 | TRBJ2-5 | TRBV5-6 | CASSLSGYYTETQYF
13 | TRBJ2-7 | TRBV20-1 | CSARWDPTYEQYF
12 | TRBJ2-3 | TRBV14 | CASSSRRNTQYF
16 | TRBJ2-5 | TRBV6-5 | CASSYSIAGSQETQYF
14 | TRBJ1-2 | TRBV7-2 | CASSLDVESYGYTF
12 | TRBJ2-5 | TRBV29-1 | CSVEDSASGAYF
11 | TRBJ2-7 | TRBV5-6 | CASSLSSEQYF
18 | TRBJ1-6 | TRBV6-5 | CASSPGRTGSSYNSPLHF
14 | TRBJ2-7 | TRBV12-3/TRBV12-4 | CASSLGTGDSPQYF
15 | TRBJ1-6 | TRBV7-9 | CASSLMGNQNSPLHF
11 | TRBJ2-1 | TRBV2 | CASGQGNEQFF
17 | TRBJ2-1 | TRBV5-1 | CASSLNVGAPTYNEQFF
16 | TRBJ1-1 | TRBV7-8 | CASSTGGPGMNTEAFF
14 | TRBJ2-2 | TRBV5-6 | CASSLEQVTGELFF
15 | TRBJ2-5 | TRBV7-6 | CASSLVNGLKETQYF
15 | TRBJ2-1 | TRBV7-2 | CASSLALAGPNEQFF
15 | TRBJ2-5 | TRBV20-1 | CSARDLLGEIETQYF
16 | TRBJ2-3 | TRBV27 | CASSAPTGTFTDTQYF
16 | TRBJ2-7 | TRBV6-1 | CASQPPYGKGIHEQYF
17 | TRBJ2-5 | TRBV11-2 | CASSLRLASGGRETQYF
15 | TRBJ2-1 | TRBV20-1 | CSATRSPKAVPPLFF
16 | TRBJ2-3 | TRBV7-2 | CASSLGGDPTTDTQYF
14 | TRBJ2-3 | TRBV5-1 | CASSTQGGTDTQYF
13 | TRBJ2-5 | TRBV29-1 | CSVDPGAQRTQYF
17 | TRBJ1-2 | TRBV6-4 | CARPHQSGTVTNYGYTF
14 | TRBJ2-3 | TRBV20-1 | CSARGGGGTDTQYF
16 | TRBJ2-3 | TRBV29-1 | CSVTGTSGRAGDTQYF
18 | TRBJ1-6 | TRBV20-1 | CSADEIRDRTGGNSPLHF
14 | TRBJ2-7 | TRBV6-5 | CASRRGIRSYEQYF
15 | TRBJ1-4 | TRBV5-1 | CASSLQGRTNEKLFF
13 | TRBJ1-4 | TRBV20-1 | CSARGGASEKLFF
15 | TRBJ2-7 | TRBV18 | CASSPFPEGGYEQYF
15 | TRBJ1-1 | TRBV6-5 | CASSYQPRMNTEAFF
14 | TRBJ2-3 | TRBV24-1 | CATSDLMDPGRSYF
16 | TRBJ2-1 | TRBV12-3/TRBV12-4 | CASRDSDRSSYNEQFF
14 | TRBJ1-1 | TRBV29-1 | CSVDEGALNTEAFF
17 | TRBJ1-5 | TRBV12-3/TRBV12-4 | CASAWEGGGADNQPQHF
15 | TRBJ1-4 | TRBV4-3 | CASSPAEQGHEKLFF
13 | TRBJ1-1 | TRBV7-8 | CASSVPGGTEAFF
20 | TRBJ1-2 | TRBV20-1 | CCASFGEKRSPIATNYGYTF
12 | TRBJ2-1 | TRBV20-1 | CSPLAGRYEQFF
14 | TRBJ1-4 | TRBV12-5 | CASGAGTTNEKLFF
13 | TRBJ1-1 | TRBV7-9 | CASTMGGITEAFF
12 | TRBJ1-3 | TRBV28 | CASSWGMDTIYF
14 | TRBJ2-7 | TRBV9 | CASSPSGGGHEQYF
16 | TRBJ2-1 | TRBV20-1 | CSANGIETELYNEQFF
16 | TRBJ2-4 | TRBV20-1 | CSANPLAGVAKNIQYF
16 | TRBJ2-3 | TRBV20-1 | CSARDHRVAAGDTQYF
12 | TRBJ1-6 | TRBV27 | CASSLVGSPLHF
13 | TRBJ2-1 | TRBV7-2 | CASSSKRVNEQFF
13 | TRBJ1-5 | TRBV25-1 | CASSDKLNQPQHF